Below, one T cell receptor (beta chain) is given with its context. Its antigen remains unidentified. TCRdb reprocessed the RT-PCR reads via MiXCR and lists one record per CDR3 protein. The sample consists of 500,000 to 550,000 distinct CDR3 sequences, roughly 8.2% of them appearing once. This sample stems from a study of response to subunit inactivated influenza vaccine. General study findings and limits: A suggestion made by the authors is that each seasonal influenza vaccination recruits few new T cells.

V shed 4 bases, J shed 2 bases, and the junction held 6 bases outside the gene matches. Germline V CDR1 and CDR2: SGHNT, YYREEE (reference sequence). The length of the CDR3 is 14 residues. The receptor comes from a man between 50 and 69 years old who received an inactivated influenza vaccine. Sample: PBMCs from blood, taken around 2 years after vaccination. The V call is TRBV5-4, the J call TRBJ2-7, with 7 bases fitting TRBD1. Here the CDR3 DNA reads TGTGCCAGCAGCGCGGACAGGAGACCCTACGAGCAGTACTTC. It is translated as CASSADRRPYEQYF. The full variable domain, in which reference TRBV5-4 and TRBJ2-7 provide the parts outside the CDR3, is ETGVTQSPTHLIKTRGQQVTLRCSSQSGHNTVSWYQQALGQGPQFIFQYYREEENGRGNFPPRFSGLQFPNYSSELNVNALELDDSALYLCASSADRRPYEQYFGPGTRLTVT.